One and the same sample provided the 25 T cell receptor beta chains below, sequenced in a study of blood T cell repertoires in COVID-19. Sequencing used immunoSEQ multiplex PCR; TCRdb keeps in-frame clones, though not all of them. This table holds about 27,000 clones, approximately 80% found once. The sample consisted of peripheral blood. The source is a man between 65 and 80 years old with acute or convalescent COVID-19.

This chain links TRBV28 with TRBJ2-3; 8 bases map to TRBD2. The CDR3 consists of 15 residues. J lost 1 base, V lost 6 bases, and 6 bases had no gene match. The germline V gene has CDR1 MDHEN and CDR2 SYDVKM. The CDR3 bases are TGTGCCAGCAGCCCGGGGGGGACCGGCACAGATACGCAGTATTTT. Translated: CASSPGGTGTDTQYF.

This chain connects TRBV30 to TRBJ1-5; unclear D gene. Per germline, CDR1 GTSNPN and CDR2 SVGIG (reference sequence). V lost 0 bases and J lost 3, with 6 bases in between. The CDR3 totals 13 residues. The CDR3 reads CAWSVANNQPQHF. The CDR3 DNA is TGTGCCTGGAGTGTCGCGAACAATCAGCCCCAGCATTTT.

This chain joins TRBV29-1 and TRBJ2-5; 9 nucleotides line up with TRBD2. This CDR3 region has 15 residues. Losses at the gene ends were 1 base for V and 4 bases for J; bases not matched to a gene: 7. Germline assignment: CDR1 SQVTM and CDR2 ANQGSEA. CDR3 in DNA: TGCAGCGTTGAAGCCTTAGCGGGAGTCGGAGAGACCCAGTACTTC. Protein: CSVEALAGVGETQYF.

This chain joins TRBV7-2 and TRBJ2-3; maybe TRBD1 (5 bases). The CDR3 has 12 residues. Germline loops: CDR1 SGHTA, CDR2 FQGNSA. V lost 0 bases and J lost 8, with 6 bases in between. The CDR3 DNA follows: TGTGCCAGCAGCTTAGCCAGGGTTACGCAGTATTTT. Its translation: CASSLARVTQYF.

This chain connects TRBV19 to TRBJ2-2, with 7 bases matching TRBD1. The CDR3 loop spans 15 amino acids. Germline loops: CDR1 LNHDA, CDR2 SQIVND (reference sequence). Trimming removed 6 bases from V and 5 bases from J; junction bases left unmatched: 9. The CDR3 DNA is TGTGCCAGTAGCCATGAGGGGGCCCGAACCGGGGAGCTGTTTTTT. It specifies CASSHEGARTGELFF.

The rearrangement links TRBV24-1 to TRBJ2-5; no definite D call. The germline V and J ends were trimmed by 4 bases and 3 bases, with 5 bases remaining between them. CDR1 is KGHDR, CDR2 SFDVKD, per germline. The CDR3 has 12 amino acids. CDR3 nucleotide sequence: TGTGCCACCAGTGACAGGAAAGAGACCCAGTACTTC. Amino acids: CATSDRKETQYF.

CDR3 region: CSVVLLVSTSEQFF. In DNA, the CDR3 is TGCAGCGTTGTCTTGCTAGTCAGTACATCTGAGCAGTTCTTC. V is TRBV29-1 and J is TRBJ2-1; D is unresolved. With 4 bases removed from V and 9 bases from J, the gap between germline ends came to 19 bases. CDR1 is SQVTM, CDR2 ANQGSEA, per germline. The CDR3 consists of 14 residues.

The chain couples TRBV5-4 to TRBJ2-7, with D possibly TRBD1 on 5 matching bases. Germline CDR1 and CDR2: SGHNT and YYREEE (reference sequence). CDR3 length: 13 amino acids. V lost 2 bases and J 7 bases, leaving 13 bases between the germline ends. CDR3 sequence: CASSFGAPREQYF. In nucleotides, the CDR3 is TGTGCCAGCAGCTTTGGGGCTCCTAGGGAGCAGTACTTC.

The chain couples TRBV27 to TRBJ2-7, with D perhaps matching TRBD1 (6 bases). The ends were cut back, 6 bases at V and 2 bases at J, with 17 bases in the middle. This CDR3 is 15 amino acids long. Germline V gene sequence: CDR1 MNHEY, CDR2 SMNVEV (reference sequence). The CDR3 sequence: CASSLTGHVTYEQYF. CDR3 DNA: TGTGCCAGCAGCCTAACGGGACACGTGACCTACGAGCAGTACTTC.

The chain employs TRBV7-8 and TRBJ2-2; D call uncertain. With 5 bases removed from V and 8 bases from J, the gap between germline ends came to 18 bases. Per germline, CDR1 SGHVS and CDR2 FQNEAQ. The CDR3 length is 15 residues. The CDR3 spells CASSLRSFSGGELFF. Written as DNA, the CDR3 is TGTGCCAGCAGCCTTAGAAGCTTCTCAGGTGGGGAGCTGTTTTTT.

The chain has TRBV5-5 and TRBJ2-1; D possibly corresponds to TRBD1 (6 bases). Germline V lookup: CDR1 SGHKS, CDR2 YYEKEE (reference sequence). The CDR3 totals 17 residues. V dropped 3 bases and J dropped 7 bases, with 23 bases sitting between them. The CDR3 sequence is CASSSAGETAGVNEQFF. CDR3 bases: TGTGCCAGCAGCTCGGCAGGGGAAACAGCTGGAGTGAATGAGCAGTTCTTC.

The V call is TRBV6-2 or TRBV6-3, the J call TRBJ2-3; 9 bases are a match to TRBD2. This CDR3 is built from 17 residues. The V gene's germline CDR1 is MNHEY and CDR2 SVGEGT. V lost 2 bases to trimming and J lost 2 bases; unmatched junction nucleotides: 8. In DNA form, the CDR3 reads TGTGCCAGCAGTTACGTGATAGCGGGGGCCTACACAGATACGCAGTATTTT. Its translation is CASSYVIAGAYTDTQYF.

The chain employs TRBV27 and TRBJ2-2; unclear D gene. The germline gives CDR1 MNHEY, CDR2 SMNVEV (reference sequence). The CDR3 has 16 amino acids. The V and J ends lost 5 bases and 6 bases respectively, with 19 bases between them. This CDR3 is CASSPQTFDWAGELFF. The CDR3 DNA is TGTGCCAGCAGTCCACAAACTTTTGACTGGGCCGGGGAGCTGTTTTTT.

The chain has TRBV5-5 and TRBJ2-5; tentative D call: TRBD2 (5 bases). The CDR3 runs to 16 residues. Germline V CDR1 and CDR2: SGHKS, YYEKEE (reference sequence). Deletions cut 4 bases from V and 0 bases from J, with 16 bases between. CDR3 protein: CASSPLSSGYQETQYF. The CDR3 DNA sequence: TGTGCCAGCAGCCCCCTTAGCAGCGGATACCAAGAGACCCAGTACTTC.

This chain uses TRBV6-2 or TRBV6-3 with TRBJ1-5; D uncertain. CDR1 and CDR2 from the germline V gene are MNHEY and SVGEGT. V dropped 2 bases and J dropped 3 bases, with 8 bases sitting between them. The CDR3 consists of 14 residues. CDR3 DNA sequence: TGTGCCAGCAGTTACGCCGGGGACAATCAGCCCCAGCATTTT. As protein: CASSYAGDNQPQHF.

Only a few counts were recorded for this clone. The chain links TRBV3-1 (or the pseudogene TRBV3-2) to TRBJ2-2; 8 bases are a match to TRBD2. The V gene end was trimmed by 3 bases and the J gene end by 2 bases; junction bases not matched to a gene: 5. Germline V lookup: CDR1 LGHDT, CDR2 YNNKEL (reference sequence). CDR3 size: 16 residues. The CDR3 sequence: CASSQYGLANTGELFF. The CDR3 nucleotides are TGTGCCAGCAGCCAGTACGGACTAGCAAACACCGGGGAGCTGTTTTTT.

This rearrangement joins TRBV7-2 to TRBJ2-5; D not certain. The CDR3 covers 13 residues. Germline values: CDR1 SGHTA, CDR2 FQGNSA. V was cut by 3 bases and J by 2 bases, with 7 bases left in between. The CDR3 DNA sequence: TGTGCCAGCAGCTTCCCGGGTCAAGAGACCCAGTACTTC. It encodes CASSFPGQETQYF.

The chain uses TRBV19 and TRBJ1-1; 11 nucleotides line up with TRBD1. CDR3 size: 15 residues. V trimming: 5 bases; J trimming: 4 bases; junction bases outside the gene matches: 6. Germline-derived CDR1 and CDR2 are LNHDA and SQIVND (reference sequence). The DNA for the CDR3 is TGTGCCAGTAGTTTTGCCGGGACAGGGGGCACTGAAGCTTTCTTT. It yields the protein CASSFAGTGGTEAFF.

To note about this clone: One end of the junction fails to match germline, which may point to a read error. CDR3 protein: CASSVDREDILF. The DNA of the CDR3 is TGTGCCAGCAGCGTAGACCGGGAAGACATACTCTTT. The chain has TRBV9 and TRBJ1-1; D ambiguous. Germline V lookup: CDR1 SGDLS, CDR2 YYNGEE. CDR3 length: 12 amino acids.

V is TRBV7-6 and J is TRBJ2-7, with 15 bases lining up with TRBD2. The V gene end was trimmed by 1 base and the J gene end by 4 bases; junction bases not matched to a gene: 2. The CDR3 length is 16 residues. CDR1 is SGHVS, CDR2 FNYEAQ, per germline. This CDR3 is CASSLGTSGGAYEQYF. In DNA form, the CDR3 reads TGTGCCAGCAGCTTAGGGACTAGCGGGGGGGCTTACGAGCAGTACTTC.

This chain connects TRBV27 to TRBJ1-6; weak D call: TRBD1 (5 bases). CDR1 is MNHEY and CDR2 is SMNVEV in the germline V gene (reference sequence). This CDR3 is 16 amino acids long. The V end was cut by 6 bases, the J end by 0 bases, with 12 bases between. CDR3 coding DNA: TGTGCCAGCAGCCACCGACAGAGCTCCTATAATTCACCCCTCCACTTT. This codes for CASSHRQSSYNSPLHF.

This chain uses TRBV7-2 with TRBJ2-7; D is uncertain. The V and J ends lost 4 bases and 1 base respectively, with 8 bases between them. There are 13 residues in the CDR3. CDR1 is SGHTA and CDR2 is FQGNSA in the germline V gene. For the CDR3, the DNA is TGTGCCAGCAGCTCTCCCGGGTCCTACGAGCAGTACTTC. It encodes CASSSPGSYEQYF.

The J gene is TRBJ1-6, the V gene TRBV5-4; TRBD1 agrees at 8 bases. The V and J ends lost 5 bases and 9 bases, in that order; junction bases with no gene match: 7. Germline V gene sequence: CDR1 SGHNT, CDR2 YYREEE (reference sequence). The CDR3 contains 14 residues. CDR3 sequence reads: CASSQDRVSSPLHF. CDR3 nucleotide sequence: TGTGCCAGCAGTCAGGACAGGGTCTCTTCACCCCTCCACTTT.

This clone was counted a single time. The chain links TRBV19 to TRBJ2-5; 7 bases match TRBD2. Trimming at V came to 5 bases and at J to 4 bases, leaving 10 bases not matched to a gene. Germline V CDR1 and CDR2: LNHDA, SQIVND (reference sequence). This CDR3 has 15 residues. The CDR3 region has the DNA TGTGCCAGTAGTTTAACTAGCGAGAGACGAGAGACCCAGTACTTC. As protein: CASSLTSERRETQYF. The full variable domain, rest sourced from reference TRBV19 and TRBJ2-5, is DGGITQSPKYLFRKEGQNVTLSCEQNLNHDAMYWYRQDPGQGLRLIYYSQIVNDFQKGDIAEGYSVSREKKESFPLTVTSAQKNPTAFYLCASSLTSERRETQYFGPGTRLLVL.

The chain recombines TRBV3-1 (or the pseudogene TRBV3-2) with TRBJ1-1, with D uncertain. The V gene's germline CDR1 is LGHDT and CDR2 YNNKEL (reference sequence). This CDR3 is built from 13 residues. The V end lost 0 bases, the J end lost 9 bases, and 11 bases lay between the germline ends. The CDR3 here is CASSQDPESKAFF. The CDR3, as DNA: TGTGCCAGCAGCCAAGACCCCGAGTCCAAAGCTTTCTTT.